The 8 T cell receptor beta chains below all came from one sample that was sequenced in a study of T cell responses to AZD1222 COVID-19 vaccine. TCRdb keeps only in-frame clones here, not all; method: immunoSEQ multiplex PCR. This table holds about 81,000 clones, 75% to 95% found once. Specimen: peripheral blood, collected 28 days after the second AZD1222 dose. The receptors originated from an adult who received the AZD1222 COVID-19 vaccine.

The chain has TRBV7-9 and TRBJ2-1; 10 bases fit TRBD2. CDR1 SEHNR and CDR2 FQNEAQ come from the germline V gene (reference sequence). The trim removed 4 bases at V and 6 bases at J, leaving 6 bases unmatched. This CDR3 spans 15 amino acids. CDR3 nucleotides: TGTGCCAGCAGCTACCTAGCGGGAGACCTCAATGAGCAGTTCTTC. Its translation: CASSYLAGDLNEQFF.

The chain is built from TRBV4-2 and TRBJ2-7, with 10 bases identical to TRBD2. Germline CDR1 LGHNA, CDR2 YNFKEQ. V shed 4 bases and J 5 bases; nucleotides not matched to a gene: 5. This CDR3 is built from 14 residues. Here the CDR3 reads CASSPGLALDEQYF. DNA of the CDR3: TGTGCCAGCAGCCCGGGACTAGCGTTGGACGAGCAGTACTTC.

V and J are TRBV18 and TRBJ1-1, with no clear D. Trimming removed 1 base from V and 7 bases from J, with 7 bases in between. CDR1 and CDR2 from the germline V gene are KGHSH and LQKENI. This CDR3 is built from 12 residues. Here the CDR3 DNA reads TGTGCCAGCTCACCACAGGGTTTTGAAGCTTTCTTT. The encoded protein is CASSPQGFEAFF.

The chain couples TRBV11-3 to TRBJ2-2; TRBD2 is a possible D gene (5 bases). The CDR3 length is 16 residues. Per germline, CDR1 SGHNT and CDR2 YENEEA. Deletions cut 1 base from V and 2 bases from J, with 11 bases between. CDR3 bases: TGTGCCAGCAGCTTAGCAAGAGGGTCCAACACCGGGGAGCTGTTTTTT. Translated: CASSLARGSNTGELFF. Full variable domain (remainder filled in from reference TRBV11-3 and TRBJ2-2): EAGVVQSPRYKIIEKKQPVAFWCNPISGHNTLYWYLQNLGQGPELLIRYENEEAVDDSQLPKDRFSAERLKGVDSTLKIQPAELGDSAVYLCASSLARGSNTGELFFGEGSRLTVL.

The V gene is TRBV5-4, the J gene TRBJ2-7; the match to TRBD1 covers 9 bases. CDR1 is SGHNT, CDR2 YYREEE, per germline (reference sequence). CDR3 length equals 14 residues. Losses at the gene ends were 4 bases for V and 6 bases for J; bases not matched to a gene: 8. Here the CDR3 reads CASSLQGASGEQYF. CDR3 coding DNA: TGTGCCAGCAGCCTACAGGGGGCGTCCGGCGAGCAGTACTTC.

V and J are TRBV18 and TRBJ2-5; 7 bases match TRBD2. Trimming removed 2 bases from V and 2 bases from J; junction bases left unmatched: 8. The germline V gene has CDR1 KGHSH and CDR2 LQKENI. The CDR3 contains 16 residues. The chain's CDR3 is CASSPASWGGQETQYF. The DNA for the CDR3 is TGTGCCAGCTCACCAGCTTCCTGGGGGGGACAAGAGACCCAGTACTTC.

The CDR3 here is CASSPQGFNQPQHF. The CDR3 nucleotides read TGTGCCAGCAGTCCACAGGGTTTCAATCAGCCCCAGCATTTT. The chain recombines TRBV6-5 with TRBJ1-5, with a weak D call TRBD1 (6 bases). The CDR3 is 14 residues long. The V and J ends lost 5 bases and 3 bases respectively, with 11 bases between them. CDR1 MNHEY and CDR2 SVGAGI come from the germline V gene.

V gene TRBV28 combines with J gene TRBJ2-7, with a tentative D call TRBD2 (5 bases). Germline CDR1 and CDR2: MDHEN and SYDVKM. The length of the CDR3 is 14 residues. V was clipped by 2 bases and J by 2 bases, with 10 bases between them. CDR3 DNA: TGTGCCAGCAGTTTAATAGCGCCTACCTACGAGCAGTACTTC. The encoded protein is CASSLIAPTYEQYF. Complete variable domain (other parts from reference TRBV28 and TRBJ2-7): DVKVTQSSRYLVKRTGEKVFLECVQDMDHENMFWYRQDPGLGLRLIYFSYDVKMKEKGDIPEGYSVSREKKERFSLILESASTNQTSMYLCASSLIAPTYEQYFGPGTRLTVT.